This TCR beta chain emerged from a study of cytomegalovirus exposure and HLA in healthy donors. Whole-study findings and limits: Some TCR beta chains (over 150 of them) were listed as cytomegalovirus-associated. Most sequenced TCRs were rare (though some public TCRs occurred in many donors).

Points on this clone: Its matching antigen is unknown.

The CDR3 contains 16 residues. Germline assignment: CDR1 LNHNV and CDR2 YYDKDF (reference sequence). J was trimmed by 0 bases and V by 0 bases; bases with no gene match: 3. Assay: immunoSEQ multiplex PCR; the TCRdb copy retains only in-frame clones and omits some. There are under 250,000 clones in the sample; roughly 87% occur only once, and approximately 12% lies in the top ten. Sequencing input: PBMCs. The source of this sequence is a man between 18 and 35 years old in good health and CMV-seropositive. This chain uses TRBV15 with TRBJ2-7; TRBD1 matches at 9 bases. The CDR3 DNA is TGTGCCACCAGCAGAGACGGGACAGGGTCCTCCTACGAGCAGTACTTC. This codes for CATSRDGTGSSYEQYF.